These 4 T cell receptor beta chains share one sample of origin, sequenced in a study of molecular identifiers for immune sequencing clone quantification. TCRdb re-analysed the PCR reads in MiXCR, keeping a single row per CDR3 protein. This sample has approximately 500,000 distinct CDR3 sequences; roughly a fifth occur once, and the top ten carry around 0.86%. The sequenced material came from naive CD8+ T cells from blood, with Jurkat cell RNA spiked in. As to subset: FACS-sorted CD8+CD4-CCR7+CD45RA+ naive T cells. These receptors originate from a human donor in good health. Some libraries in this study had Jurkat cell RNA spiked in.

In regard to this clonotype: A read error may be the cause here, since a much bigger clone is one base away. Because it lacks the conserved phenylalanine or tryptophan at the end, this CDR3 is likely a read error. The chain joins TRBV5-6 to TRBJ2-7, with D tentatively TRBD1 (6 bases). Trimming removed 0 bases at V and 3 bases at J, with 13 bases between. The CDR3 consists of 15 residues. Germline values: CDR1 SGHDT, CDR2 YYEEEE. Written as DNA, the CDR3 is TGTGCCAGCAGCTTGGCTTTACAGGGAAGCTACGAGCAGTACCTC. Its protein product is CASSLALQGSYEQYL.

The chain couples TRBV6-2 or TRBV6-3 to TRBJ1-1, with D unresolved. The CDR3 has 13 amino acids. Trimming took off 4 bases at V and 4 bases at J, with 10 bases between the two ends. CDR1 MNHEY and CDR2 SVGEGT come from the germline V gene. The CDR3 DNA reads TGTGCCAGCAGTTTAGGCATGAGCACTGAAGCTTTCTTT. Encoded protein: CASSLGMSTEAFF.

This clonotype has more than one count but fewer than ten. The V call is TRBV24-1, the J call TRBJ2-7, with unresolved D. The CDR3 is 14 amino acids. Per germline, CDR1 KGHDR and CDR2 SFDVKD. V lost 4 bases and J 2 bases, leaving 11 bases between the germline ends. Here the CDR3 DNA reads TGTGCCACCAGTGACCCTACTACCGCCTACGAGCAGTACTTC. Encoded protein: CATSDPTTAYEQYF.

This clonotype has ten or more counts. The CDR3 DNA sequence: TGCAGCGTTGTGTCGGGACAGGGGGCGAAGGGCTACACCTTC. Its translation: CSVVSGQGAKGYTF. The chain is built from TRBV29-1 and TRBJ1-2, with 12 bases aligning to TRBD1. With V trimmed by 4 bases and J by 8 bases, 8 bases remained unmatched. The CDR3 sequence is 14 residues long. Germline CDR1 and CDR2: SQVTM and ANQGSEA.